One and the same sample provided the 5 T cell receptor beta chains below, sequenced in a study of OX40 agonist ivuxolimab in advanced cancers. TCRdb's table, derived via immunoSEQ multiplex PCR, lists solely in-frame clones and lacks some. Altogether roughly 76,000 clones are present, 85% to 90% being singletons, with the ten largest covering under 3%. The specimen comprised CD4+ or CD8+ T cells sorted from blood, sampled in a trial of the OX40 agonist ivuxolimab. All receptors come from an adult with an advanced solid tumor such as melanoma, head and neck, liver or kidney cancer.

The chain has TRBV7-2 and TRBJ1-6; no firm D call. Per the germline V gene, CDR1 is SGHTA and CDR2 is FQGNSA. The CDR3 extends over 16 amino acids. V lost 2 bases to trimming and J lost 9 bases, with 17 bases between them. CDR3 protein: CASSLRHPGLGSPLHF. DNA of the CDR3: TGTGCCAGCAGCTTAAGGCACCCCGGTCTGGGTTCACCCCTCCACTTT.

The chain has TRBV7-9 and TRBJ2-5, with D unclear. The V end was cut by 5 bases, the J end by 5 bases, with 9 bases between. The CDR3 has 12 residues. Germline CDR1 is SEHNR and CDR2 is FQNEAQ (reference sequence). The CDR3 region is CASSPGAETQYF. Here the CDR3 DNA reads TGTGCCAGCAGCCCTGGAGCGGAGACCCAGTACTTC.

The chain combines TRBV9 with TRBJ2-2, with D possibly matching TRBD2 (5 bases). This CDR3 region has 14 residues. Trimming took off 0 bases at V and 7 bases at J, with 10 bases between the two ends. Germline CDR1 is SGDLS and CDR2 is YYNGEE. The CDR3 protein is CASSVVGISGELFF. CDR3 in DNA: TGTGCCAGCAGCGTAGTCGGGATAAGCGGGGAGCTGTTTTTT.

V usage is TRBV27 and J usage is TRBJ2-3; 9 bases are a match to TRBD2. The CDR3 runs to 16 residues. V lost 4 bases to trimming and J lost 1 base; unmatched junction nucleotides: 6. Per germline, CDR1 MNHEY and CDR2 SMNVEV (reference sequence). In nucleotides, the CDR3 is TGTGCCAGCAGTTCCAGCGCTAGCGGGGGCACAGATACGCAGTATTTT. Protein sequence: CASSSSASGGTDTQYF.

This rearrangement joins TRBV6-6 to TRBJ2-1, with TRBD1 matching 10 bases. The CDR3 is made up of 15 amino acids. Losses at the gene ends were 2 bases for V and 2 bases for J; bases not matched to a gene: 0. Per germline, CDR1 MNHNY and CDR2 SVGAGI (reference sequence). The CDR3: CASSYGTGAYNEQFF. The CDR3 DNA sequence: TGTGCCAGCAGTTACGGGACAGGGGCCTACAATGAGCAGTTCTTC.